This T cell receptor beta chain was sequenced in a study of spatial heterogeneity in lung cancer. Whole-study context: There were consistently more beta-chain sequences detected than alpha-chain sequences.

V lost 6 bases to trimming and J lost 8 bases, with 14 bases between them. This CDR3 region has 14 residues. The germline CDR1 and CDR2 sequences are ENHRY and SYGVKD. Time point defined: sample taken at primary tumor resection. Donors were around 70 untreated early-stage non-small cell lung cancer patients. In the library, each TCR cDNA molecule bore its own unique molecular identifier. Using its own MiXCR run on the 5' RACE reads, TCRdb lists one record per CDR3 protein. Here the sample spans tens of thousands of distinct CDR3 sequences, 7.5% being singletons. This clonotype was recorded many times. The genes are TRBV10-3 and TRBJ1-6, with D unresolved. The sequence was obtained from a male donor with early-stage non-small cell lung cancer. Here the sequenced sample was PBMCs, taken at surgery. CDR3 sequence (DNA): TGTGCCATCAGGTTAGGCCCAATGGATTCACCCCTCCACTTT. Its translation is CAIRLGPMDSPLHF.